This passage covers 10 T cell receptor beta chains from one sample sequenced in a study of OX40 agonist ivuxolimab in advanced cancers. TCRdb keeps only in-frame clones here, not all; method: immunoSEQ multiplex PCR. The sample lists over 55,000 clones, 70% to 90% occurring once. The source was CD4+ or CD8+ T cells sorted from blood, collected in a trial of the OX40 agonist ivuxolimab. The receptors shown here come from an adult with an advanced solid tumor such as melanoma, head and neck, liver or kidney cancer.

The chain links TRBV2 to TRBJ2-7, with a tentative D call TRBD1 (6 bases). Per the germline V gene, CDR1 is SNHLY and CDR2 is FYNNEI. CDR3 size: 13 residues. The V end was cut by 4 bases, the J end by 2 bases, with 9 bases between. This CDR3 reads CASSARDTYEQYV. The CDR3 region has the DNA TGTGCCAGCAGTGCCCGGGACACCTACGAGCAGTACGTC.

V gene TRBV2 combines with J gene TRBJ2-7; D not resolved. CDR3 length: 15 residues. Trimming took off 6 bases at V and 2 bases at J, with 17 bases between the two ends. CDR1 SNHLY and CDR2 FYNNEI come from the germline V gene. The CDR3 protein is CASRAYSDFTYEQYF. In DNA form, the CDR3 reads TGTGCCAGCAGGGCGTATTCCGATTTTACCTACGAGCAGTACTTC. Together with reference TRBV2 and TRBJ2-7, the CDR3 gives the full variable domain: EPEVTQTPSHQVTQMGQEVILRCVPISNHLYFYWYRQILGQKVEFLVSFYNNEISEKSEIFDDQFSVERPDGSNFTLKIRSTKLEDSAMYFCASRAYSDFTYEQYFGPGTRLTVT.

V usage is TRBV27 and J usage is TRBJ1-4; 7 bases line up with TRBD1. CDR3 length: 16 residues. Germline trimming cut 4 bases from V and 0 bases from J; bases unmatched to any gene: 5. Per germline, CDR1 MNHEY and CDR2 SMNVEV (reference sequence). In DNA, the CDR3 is TGTGCCAGCAGTTCCCGACAGGGAGCAACTAATGAAAAACTGTTTTTT. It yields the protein CASSSRQGATNEKLFF.

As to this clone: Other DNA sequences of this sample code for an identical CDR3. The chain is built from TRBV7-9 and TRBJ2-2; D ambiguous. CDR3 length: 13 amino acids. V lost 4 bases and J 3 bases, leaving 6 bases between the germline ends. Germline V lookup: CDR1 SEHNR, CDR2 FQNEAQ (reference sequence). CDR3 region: CASSSQYTGELFF. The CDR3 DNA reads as TGTGCCAGCAGCTCCCAGTACACCGGGGAGCTGTTTTTT.

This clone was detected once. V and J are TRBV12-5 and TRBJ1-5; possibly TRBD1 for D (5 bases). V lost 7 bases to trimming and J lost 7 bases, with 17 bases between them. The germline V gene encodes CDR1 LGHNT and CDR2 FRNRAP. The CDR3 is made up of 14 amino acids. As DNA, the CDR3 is TGTGCTAGTGCCCTGGGTGAGGGGCTCCAGCCCCAGCATTTT. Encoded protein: CASALGEGLQPQHF.

The CDR3: CAISGLGAGFQETQYF. CDR3 in DNA: TGTGCCATCAGTGGGCTTGGAGCGGGGTTCCAAGAGACCCAGTACTTC. The V gene is TRBV10-3, the J gene TRBJ2-5, with TRBD2 matching 7 bases. The CDR3 contains 16 residues. Germline trimming cut 4 bases from V and 1 base from J; bases unmatched to any gene: 9. CDR1 is ENHRY and CDR2 is SYGVKD in the germline V gene.

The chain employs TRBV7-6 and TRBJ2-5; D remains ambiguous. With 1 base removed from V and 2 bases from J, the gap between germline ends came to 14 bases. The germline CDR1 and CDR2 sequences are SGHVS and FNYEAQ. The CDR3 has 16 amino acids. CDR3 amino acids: CASSLGLVGSQETQYF. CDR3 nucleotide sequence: TGTGCCAGCAGCTTAGGGCTGGTGGGGTCACAAGAGACCCAGTACTTC. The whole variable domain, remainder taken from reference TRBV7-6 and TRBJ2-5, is GAGVSQSPRYKVTKRGQDVALRCDPISGHVSLYWYRQALGQGPEFLTYFNYEAQQDKSGLPNDRFSAERPEGSISTLTIQRTEQRDSAMYRCASSLGLVGSQETQYFGPGTRLLVL.

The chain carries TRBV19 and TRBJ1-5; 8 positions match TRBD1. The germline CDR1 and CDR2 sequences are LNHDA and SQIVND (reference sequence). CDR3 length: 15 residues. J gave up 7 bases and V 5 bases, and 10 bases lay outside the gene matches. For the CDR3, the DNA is TGTGCCAGTAGTCGAGACAGGGGAAATAAACAGCCCCAGCATTTT. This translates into CASSRDRGNKQPQHF.

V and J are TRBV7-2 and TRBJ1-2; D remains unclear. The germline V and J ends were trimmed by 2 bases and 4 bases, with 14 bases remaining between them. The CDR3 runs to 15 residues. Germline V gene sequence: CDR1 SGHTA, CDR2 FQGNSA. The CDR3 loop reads CASSLSANSLYGYTF. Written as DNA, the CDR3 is TGTGCCAGCAGCTTAAGCGCGAACAGCCTCTATGGCTACACCTTC.

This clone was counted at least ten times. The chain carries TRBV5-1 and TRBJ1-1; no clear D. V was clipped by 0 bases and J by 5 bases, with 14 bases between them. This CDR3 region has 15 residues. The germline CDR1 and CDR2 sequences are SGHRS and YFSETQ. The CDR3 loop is CASSLAGQEETEAFF. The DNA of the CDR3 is TGCGCCAGCAGCTTGGCCGGGCAGGAAGAGACTGAAGCTTTCTTT.